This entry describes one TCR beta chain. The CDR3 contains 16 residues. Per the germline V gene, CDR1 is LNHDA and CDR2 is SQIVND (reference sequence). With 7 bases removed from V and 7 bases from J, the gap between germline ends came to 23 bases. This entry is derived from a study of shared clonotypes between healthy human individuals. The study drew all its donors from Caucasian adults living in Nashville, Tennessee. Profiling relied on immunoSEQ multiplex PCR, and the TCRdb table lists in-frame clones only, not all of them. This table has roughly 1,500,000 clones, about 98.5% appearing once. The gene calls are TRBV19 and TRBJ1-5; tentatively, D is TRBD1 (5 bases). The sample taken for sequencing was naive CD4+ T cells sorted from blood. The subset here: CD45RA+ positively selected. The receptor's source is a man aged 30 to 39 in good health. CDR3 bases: TGTGCCAGTACCCCTACTCTTCAGGGAATCGGACAGCCCCAGCATTTT. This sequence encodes CASTPTLQGIGQPQHF.